These T cell receptor beta chains were read from a single sample in a study of cytomegalovirus exposure and HLA in healthy donors. The assay was immunoSEQ multiplex PCR, and TCRdb's table has in-frame clones only and misses some. The ten most abundant clones cover 2% to 2.5% of a sample with some 120,000 clones. The specimen was PBMCs. These receptors all come from a man in his forties in good health and CMV-seronegative. Both conserved end residues are part of each CDR3. D genes are given only for firm matches.

d_call: .; j_call: TRBJ1-1; v_call: TRBV4-1; cdr3_aa: CASSQGRENTEAFF; cdr3_nt: TGCGCCAGCAGCCAAGGGAGGGAGAACACTGAAGCTTTCTTT
d_call: TRBD2; j_call: TRBJ2-3; v_call: TRBV30; cdr3_aa: CAWSVGEGSTDTQYF; cdr3_nt: TGTGCCTGGAGCGTGGGGGAGGGCAGCACAGATACGCAGTATTTT
d_call: .; j_call: TRBJ2-4; v_call: TRBV6-4; cdr3_aa: CARGRAKNIQYF; cdr3_nt: TGTGCCCGGGGAAGAGCCAAAAACATTCAGTACTTC
d_call: .; j_call: TRBJ2-4; v_call: TRBV11-2; cdr3_aa: CASSSHDFGRRGNIQYF; cdr3_nt: TGTGCCAGCAGCTCCCACGACTTCGGCAGGCGGGGAAACATTCAGTACTTC
d_call: .; j_call: TRBJ2-7; v_call: TRBV2; cdr3_aa: CASRVVAREQYF; cdr3_nt: TGTGCCAGCAGAGTTGTAGCTAGGGAGCAGTACTTC
d_call: .; j_call: TRBJ2-3; v_call: TRBV2; cdr3_aa: CASSEQRRNTDTQYF; cdr3_nt: TGTGCCAGCAGTGAACAGAGGCGAAACACAGATACGCAGTATTTT
d_call: TRBD2; j_call: TRBJ2-3; v_call: TRBV5-6; cdr3_aa: CASSLVLASTDTQYF; cdr3_nt: TGTGCCAGCAGCTTGGTACTAGCGAGCACAGATACGCAGTATTTT
d_call: .; j_call: TRBJ2-1; v_call: TRBV7-3; cdr3_aa: CASSLGTGSYNEQFF; cdr3_nt: TGTGCCAGCAGCCTCGGGACTGGTTCCTACAATGAGCAGTTCTTC
d_call: TRBD2; j_call: TRBJ2-5; v_call: TRBV2; cdr3_aa: CASSELAGVQTQYF; cdr3_nt: TGTGCCAGCAGTGAACTAGCGGGAGTACAGACCCAGTACTTC
d_call: TRBD2; j_call: TRBJ2-5; v_call: TRBV6-1; cdr3_aa: CAARPSGRETQYF; cdr3_nt: TGTGCCGCGAGGCCCAGCGGGAGAGAGACCCAGTACTTC
d_call: .; j_call: TRBJ2-7; v_call: TRBV11-2; cdr3_aa: CASSTAGGPGYEQYF; cdr3_nt: TGTGCCAGCAGCACGGCGGGCGGCCCGGGTTACGAGCAGTACTTC
d_call: TRBD1; j_call: TRBJ2-5; v_call: TRBV6-6; cdr3_aa: CASSPRGQGGTETQYF; cdr3_nt: TGTGCCAGCAGCCCGCGGGGACAGGGAGGGACAGAGACCCAGTACTTC
d_call: TRBD1; j_call: TRBJ1-1; v_call: TRBV11-3; cdr3_aa: CASSRQGLPEAFF; cdr3_nt: TGTGCCAGCAGCCGACAGGGTCTCCCTGAAGCTTTCTTT
d_call: TRBD2; j_call: TRBJ2-1; v_call: TRBV5-1; cdr3_aa: CASRDRWLAGGRSYNEQFF; cdr3_nt: TGCGCCAGCAGGGACAGGTGGCTAGCGGGAGGACGCTCCTACAATGAGCAGTTCTTC
d_call: TRBD1; j_call: TRBJ1-1; v_call: TRBV27; cdr3_aa: CASSSPGTVNTEAFF; cdr3_nt: TGTGCCAGCAGTTCCCCTGGGACAGTGAACACTGAAGCTTTCTTT
d_call: .; j_call: TRBJ1-1; v_call: TRBV10-3; cdr3_aa: CAISRHTNTEAFF; cdr3_nt: TGTGCCATCAGCCGACATACCAACACTGAAGCTTTCTTT
d_call: TRBD1; j_call: TRBJ1-2; v_call: TRBV7-9; cdr3_aa: CASSLAGGTASNYGYTF; cdr3_nt: TGTGCCAGCAGCTTAGCGGGTGGGACAGCGTCTAACTATGGCTACACCTTC
d_call: TRBD2; j_call: TRBJ2-3; v_call: TRBV4-1; cdr3_aa: CASSLTALAGGETDTQYF; cdr3_nt: TGCGCCAGCAGCCTAACGGCCTTAGCGGGAGGGGAAACAGATACGCAGTATTTT
d_call: TRBD1; j_call: TRBJ1-2; v_call: TRBV28; cdr3_aa: CASSQPSVGQGPYGYTF; cdr3_nt: TGTGCCAGCAGTCAGCCCTCCGTCGGACAGGGACCATATGGCTACACCTTC
d_call: .; j_call: TRBJ1-5; v_call: TRBV5-6; cdr3_aa: CASSAVRYSNQPQHF; cdr3_nt: TGTGCCAGCAGCGCCGTACGGTATAGCAATCAGCCCCAGCATTTT
d_call: TRBD1; j_call: TRBJ2-1; v_call: TRBV30; cdr3_aa: CAWSRGTGTGEQFF; cdr3_nt: TGTGCCTGGAGTCGGGGGACAGGGACGGGTGAGCAGTTCTTC
d_call: TRBD1; j_call: TRBJ1-4; v_call: TRBV6-1; cdr3_aa: CASRVGGLGEKLFF; cdr3_nt: TGTGCCAGCAGAGTAGGGGGCTTGGGTGAAAAACTGTTTTTT
d_call: .; j_call: TRBJ2-7; v_call: TRBV4-3; cdr3_aa: CASSQWVGASEQYF; cdr3_nt: TGCGCCAGCAGCCAATGGGTTGGGGCCAGCGAGCAGTACTTC
d_call: TRBD2; j_call: TRBJ2-7; v_call: TRBV5-4; cdr3_aa: CASSPQTGLALNEQYF; cdr3_nt: TGTGCCAGCAGCCCACAAACGGGACTAGCGCTTAACGAGCAGTACTTC
d_call: TRBD2; j_call: TRBJ2-2; v_call: TRBV19; cdr3_aa: CASTIPPSGKSNTGELFF; cdr3_nt: TGTGCCAGTACCATTCCCCCTAGCGGAAAATCGAACACCGGGGAGCTGTTTTTT
d_call: TRBD1; j_call: TRBJ1-1; v_call: TRBV5-1; cdr3_aa: CASSLYGTDTEAFF; cdr3_nt: TGCGCCAGCAGCTTGTACGGGACAGACACTGAAGCTTTCTTT
d_call: TRBD1; j_call: TRBJ2-7; v_call: TRBV2; cdr3_aa: CASSLQGAISEQYF; cdr3_nt: TGTGCCAGCAGTCTACAGGGGGCAATTAGCGAGCAGTACTTC
d_call: .; j_call: TRBJ2-3; v_call: TRBV6-1; cdr3_aa: CASSEVGVADTQYF; cdr3_nt: TGTGCCAGCTCAGAAGTGGGAGTTGCAGATACGCAGTATTTT
d_call: TRBD1; j_call: TRBJ2-2; v_call: TRBV19; cdr3_aa: CASSIDRTGQANTGELFF; cdr3_nt: TGTGCCAGTAGTATAGATCGGACAGGCCAAGCGAACACCGGGGAGCTGTTTTTT
d_call: .; j_call: TRBJ2-3; v_call: TRBV5-1; cdr3_aa: CASSLGTEGDTQYF; cdr3_nt: TGCGCCAGCAGCTTGGGGACAGAAGGAGATACGCAGTATTTT
d_call: TRBD2; j_call: TRBJ2-3; v_call: TRBV29-1; cdr3_aa: CSVEGTSGSTDTQYF; cdr3_nt: TGCAGCGTTGAAGGGACTAGCGGGAGCACAGATACGCAGTATTTT
d_call: .; j_call: TRBJ1-1; v_call: TRBV6-5; cdr3_aa: CASSYSLTMNTEAFF; cdr3_nt: TGTGCCAGCAGTTACTCCCTGACAATGAACACTGAAGCTTTCTTT
d_call: TRBD1; j_call: TRBJ2-3; v_call: TRBV4-1; cdr3_aa: CASSQEYGLTGGTDTQYF; cdr3_nt: TGCGCCAGCAGCCAAGAGTACGGGTTGACAGGGGGCACAGATACGCAGTATTTT
d_call: TRBD2; j_call: TRBJ2-7; v_call: TRBV19; cdr3_aa: CASSIRGLAGDGSYEQYF; cdr3_nt: TGTGCCAGTAGTATCCGGGGCCTAGCGGGAGACGGCTCCTACGAGCAGTACTTC
d_call: .; j_call: TRBJ2-2; v_call: TRBV6-1; cdr3_aa: CASDSEGAGELFF; cdr3_nt: TGTGCCAGCGACTCCGAGGGGGCCGGGGAGCTGTTTTTT
d_call: TRBD1; j_call: TRBJ2-5; v_call: TRBV7-8; cdr3_aa: CASSLLGQGRETQYF; cdr3_nt: TGTGCCAGCAGCCTACTCGGACAGGGCAGGGAGACCCAGTACTTC
d_call: .; j_call: TRBJ2-7; v_call: TRBV27; cdr3_aa: CASSSPGDYSYEQYF; cdr3_nt: TGTGCCAGCAGTTCTCCGGGGGATTACTCCTACGAGCAGTACTTC
d_call: TRBD1; j_call: TRBJ1-5; v_call: TRBV28; cdr3_aa: CASRHPDRVHQPQHF; cdr3_nt: TGTGCCAGCAGACATCCCGACAGGGTCCATCAGCCCCAGCATTTT
d_call: TRBD2; j_call: TRBJ2-1; v_call: TRBV7-7; cdr3_aa: CASSPGLANYNEQFF; cdr3_nt: TGTGCTAGCAGCCCGGGACTAGCGAATTACAATGAGCAGTTCTTC
d_call: TRBD2; j_call: TRBJ2-7; v_call: TRBV11-3; cdr3_aa: CASSPTSGTYEQYF; cdr3_nt: TGTGCCAGCAGTCCCACTAGCGGGACATACGAGCAGTACTTC
d_call: TRBD2; j_call: TRBJ2-1; v_call: TRBV7-6; cdr3_aa: CASSSPGLAGGPMGWEQFF; cdr3_nt: TGTGCCAGCAGCTCGCCGGGACTAGCGGGAGGGCCTATGGGTTGGGAGCAGTTCTTC
d_call: TRBD2; j_call: TRBJ2-1; v_call: TRBV10-3; cdr3_aa: CAISESGLAGGNEQFF; cdr3_nt: TGTGCCATCAGTGAGTCGGGACTAGCGGGAGGGAATGAGCAGTTCTTC
d_call: TRBD1; j_call: TRBJ2-7; v_call: TRBV6-5; cdr3_aa: CASSYTGGKNEQYF; cdr3_nt: TGTGCCAGCAGTTACACAGGGGGTAAGAACGAGCAGTACTTC
d_call: TRBD1; j_call: TRBJ2-4; v_call: TRBV6-1; cdr3_aa: CASSENTGDKNIQYF; cdr3_nt: TGTGCCAGCAGTGAAAACACAGGGGACAAAAACATTCAGTACTTC
d_call: TRBD2; j_call: TRBJ2-3; v_call: TRBV4-1; cdr3_aa: CASSSSGELWYF; cdr3_nt: TGCGCCAGCAGCTCTAGCGGGGAGCTCTGGTATTTT
d_call: TRBD2; j_call: TRBJ2-1; v_call: TRBV10-3; cdr3_aa: CAISESGSGSLYNKQFF; cdr3_nt: TGTGCCATCAGTGAGTCGGGGAGCGGGAGCCTCTACAATAAGCAGTTCTTC
d_call: TRBD1; j_call: TRBJ2-4; v_call: TRBV19; cdr3_aa: CASSIGGQGVRAKNIQYF; cdr3_nt: TGTGCCAGTAGTATAGGAGGACAGGGGGTGAGAGCCAAAAACATTCAGTACTTC
d_call: TRBD1; j_call: TRBJ2-5; v_call: TRBV4-1; cdr3_aa: CASSQEGRDRAPQTQYF; cdr3_nt: TGCGCCAGCAGCCAAGAGGGTCGGGACAGGGCCCCCCAGACCCAGTACTTC
d_call: TRBD2; j_call: TRBJ2-7; v_call: TRBV5-1; cdr3_aa: CASSLVSSGASYEQYF; cdr3_nt: TGCGCCAGCAGCTTGGTCTCTAGCGGGGCCTCCTACGAGCAGTACTTC
d_call: TRBD2; j_call: TRBJ2-3; v_call: TRBV7-8; cdr3_aa: CASSLRAGGSDTQYF; cdr3_nt: TGTGCCAGCAGCTTACGAGCGGGAGGTTCAGATACGCAGTATTTT
d_call: TRBD1; j_call: TRBJ2-7; v_call: TRBV30; cdr3_aa: CAWSRTGPLDEQYF; cdr3_nt: TGTGCCTGGAGCCGGACAGGGCCGTTGGACGAGCAGTACTTC
d_call: TRBD2; j_call: TRBJ2-1; v_call: TRBV7-6; cdr3_aa: CASSLGTSGRLNEQFF; cdr3_nt: TGTGCCAGCAGCTTAGGGACTAGCGGGAGATTAAATGAGCAGTTCTTC
d_call: .; j_call: TRBJ2-1; v_call: TRBV7-2; cdr3_aa: CASSSSGLDMGNEQFF; cdr3_nt: TGTGCCAGCAGCAGCTCGGGACTCGACATGGGCAATGAGCAGTTCTTC